The T cell receptor beta chain under discussion was sequenced for a study of cytomegalovirus exposure and HLA in healthy donors. General study points: CMV serostatus was the sole immune exposure information available.

As concerns this clone: Its specificity is not known.

60 Vbeta and 13 Jbeta primers were used in PCR. The assay was immunoSEQ multiplex PCR, and TCRdb's table has in-frame clones only and misses some. This sample has approximately 98,000 clones; about four fifths occur once, and the top ten carry around 9.9%. When sampled, the donors appeared nominally healthy, though they likely had unrecorded immune exposures. The sample consisted of PBMCs. The source is a man younger than 30 in good health and CMV-seropositive.

In DNA, the CDR3 is TGTGCCAGCAGCTTGGCACAGGTTAACCACGAGCAGTACTTC. Its translation is CASSLAQVNHEQYF. The V call is TRBV5-4, the J call TRBJ2-7; possibly TRBD1 for D (5 bases). Germline values: CDR1 SGHNT, CDR2 YYREEE (reference sequence). Trimming cost V 0 bases and J 5 bases, with 12 bases left between them. This CDR3 has 14 residues.